One and the same sample provided the 25 T cell receptor beta chains below, sequenced in a study of blood T cell repertoires in COVID-19. Measured with immunoSEQ multiplex PCR; TCRdb has only the in-frame clones, and not every one. The sample has some 250,000 clones, nearly 90% seen once; the top ten hold around 0.78%. The sequenced sample consisted of peripheral blood. The receptor set was obtained from a woman aged 30 to 39 with acute or convalescent COVID-19.

The chain carries TRBV5-6 and TRBJ2-1; possible D gene TRBD2, 5 bases. This CDR3 contains 12 residues. V was trimmed by 1 base and J by 8 bases, leaving 7 bases between them. CDR1 is SGHDT and CDR2 is YYEEEE in the germline V gene. CDR3 nucleotides: TGTGCCAGCAGCTTGTTGGGAGATGAGCAGTTCTTC. Amino acid sequence: CASSLLGDEQFF.

This chain links TRBV29-1 with TRBJ1-3; weak D call: TRBD1 (5 bases). This CDR3 spans 15 amino acids. Germline CDR1 SQVTM, CDR2 ANQGSEA. V dropped 6 bases and J dropped 0 bases, with 15 bases sitting between them. CDR3 region: CSVATDPFSGNTIYF. The CDR3 region has the DNA TGCAGCGTGGCGACAGACCCTTTCTCTGGAAACACCATATATTTT.

The chain links TRBV19 to TRBJ2-1, with 12 bases aligning to TRBD2. The CDR3 sequence is 18 residues long. V lost 5 bases and J lost 9; bases outside the gene matches: 17. Germline CDR1 is LNHDA and CDR2 is SQIVND (reference sequence). The CDR3 spells CASSVTSGRTLTSSEQFF. CDR3 nucleotides: TGTGCCAGTAGTGTAACTAGCGGGAGGACCCTCACGTCTAGTGAGCAGTTCTTC. The variable domain in full, with the rest retrieved from reference TRBV19 and TRBJ2-1, is DGGITQSPKYLFRKEGQNVTLSCEQNLNHDAMYWYRQDPGQGLRLIYYSQIVNDFQKGDIAEGYSVSREKKESFPLTVTSAQKNPTAFYLCASSVTSGRTLTSSEQFFGPGTRLTVL.

The V gene is TRBV7-6, the J gene TRBJ2-2; D is uncertain. V dropped 3 bases and J dropped 0 bases, with 8 bases sitting between them. This CDR3 comprises 15 residues. Germline V lookup: CDR1 SGHVS, CDR2 FNYEAQ. The DNA of the CDR3 is TGTGCCAGCAGCTTGAGGCTAGCGAACACCGGGGAGCTGTTTTTT. Translating gives CASSLRLANTGELFF.

The chain joins TRBV29-1 to TRBJ2-7; D gene uncertain. CDR1 SQVTM and CDR2 ANQGSEA come from the germline V gene. The CDR3 is made up of 8 amino acids. Trimming took off 7 bases at V and 5 bases at J, with 3 bases between the two ends. The CDR3 here is CSADEQYF. CDR3 nucleotide sequence: TGCAGCGCCGACGAGCAGTACTTC.

J is TRBJ2-1 and V is TRBV14; 7 bases line up with TRBD2. There are 18 residues in the CDR3. CDR1 SGHDN and CDR2 FVKESK come from the germline V gene. V shed 0 bases, J shed 5 bases, and the junction held 13 bases outside the gene matches. In nucleotides, the CDR3 is TGTGCCAGCAGCCAAGATACCCCGGCCAGCGGGACGAACAATGAGCAGTTCTTC. This codes for CASSQDTPASGTNNEQFF.

Details on this clone: Other DNA sequences in this sample translate to the same CDR3. This rearrangement joins TRBV19 to TRBJ1-6, with 11 positions matching TRBD1. Germline V gene data show CDR1 as LNHDA and CDR2 as SQIVND (reference sequence). The CDR3 contains 15 residues. V was pared by 5 bases and J by 7 bases, with 4 bases of the junction left unmatched. For the CDR3, the DNA is TGTGCCAGTAGTCCGGGACAGGGGGGAAATTCACCCCTCCACTTT. Encoded protein: CASSPGQGGNSPLHF. Full variable domain (rest looked up from reference TRBV19 and TRBJ1-6): DGGITQSPKYLFRKEGQNVTLSCEQNLNHDAMYWYRQDPGQGLRLIYYSQIVNDFQKGDIAEGYSVSREKKESFPLTVTSAQKNPTAFYLCASSPGQGGNSPLHFGNGTRLTVT.

In this sample, this clone turned up once. The CDR3 DNA is TGTGCCAGCAGTTTAAACCTACTAGTGGAGGCAGATACGCAGTATTTT. Translated, it gives CASSLNLLVEADTQYF. The chain carries TRBV27 and TRBJ2-3, with a tentative D call TRBD2 (5 bases). The germline CDR1 and CDR2 sequences are MNHEY and SMNVEV (reference sequence). The CDR3 consists of 16 residues. With 2 bases removed from V and 4 bases from J, the gap between germline ends came to 16 bases.

This clone was observed once. The chain links TRBV10-3 to TRBJ2-2, with 7 nucleotides matching TRBD2. J gave up 6 bases and V 2 bases, and 3 bases lay outside the gene matches. Germline V gene lookup returns CDR1 ENHRY and CDR2 SYGVKD. The CDR3 is made up of 14 amino acids. CDR3 DNA: TGTGCCATCAGTGAGGGGGGGAGGGCCGGGGAGCTGTTTTTT. Protein product: CAISEGGRAGELFF.

The rearrangement uses TRBV10-2 and TRBJ2-7, with 8 positions matching TRBD1. The V gene's germline CDR1 is WSHSY and CDR2 SAAADI. V lost 3 bases and J lost 2; bases outside the gene matches: 9. This CDR3 comprises 16 residues. CDR3 protein: CASSDPPGTGPYEQYF. The DNA for the CDR3 is TGCGCCAGCAGTGACCCACCGGGGACAGGTCCCTACGAGCAGTACTTC.

This clone was seen once. The chain is built from TRBV10-3 and TRBJ1-2, with unresolved D. Germline CDR1 is ENHRY and CDR2 is SYGVKD. This CDR3 is built from 13 residues. V gave up 0 bases and J gave up 2 bases, with 4 bases separating them. In DNA form, the CDR3 reads TGTGCCATCAGTGAGTCCGGGAACTATGGCTACACCTTC. Its translation is CAISESGNYGYTF.

The rearrangement links TRBV7-9 to TRBJ2-7, with D possibly TRBD2 on 5 matching bases. This CDR3 comprises 16 residues. The ends were cut back, 1 base at V and 3 bases at J, with 16 bases in the middle. In germline, CDR1 is SEHNR, CDR2 FQNEAQ (reference sequence). The CDR3 spells CASSLDLGRVSYEQYF. The DNA of the CDR3 is TGTGCCAGCAGCTTAGATCTCGGGCGGGTAAGCTACGAGCAGTACTTC.

This chain links TRBV20-1 with TRBJ2-2; 11 nucleotides align to TRBD2. The ends lost 2 bases at V and 14 bases at J; junction bases unmatched: 1. Germline values: CDR1 DFQATT, CDR2 SNEGSKA (reference sequence). The CDR3 has 11 amino acids. CDR3 loop: CSARLAGGLFF. As DNA, the CDR3 is TGCAGTGCTAGACTAGCGGGAGGCCTGTTTTTT.

This clone appeared once. V and J are TRBV10-3 and TRBJ2-2; D might be TRBD1 (5 bases). The CDR3 totals 12 residues. Per germline, CDR1 ENHRY and CDR2 SYGVKD. V was shortened by 3 bases and J by 6 bases, with 5 bases between the two germline ends. For the CDR3, the DNA is TGTGCCATCAGTGACAGGGCCGGGGAGCTGTTTTTT. This translates into CAISDRAGELFF.

This clone was detected once. The chain combines TRBV30 with TRBJ2-1; a weak D match, TRBD2 (5 bases). Trimming took off 4 bases at V and 6 bases at J, with 22 bases between the two ends. This CDR3 spans 16 amino acids. Germline CDR1 GTSNPN, CDR2 SVGIG (reference sequence). The CDR3 bases are TGTGCCTGGACGATTACCCGGGATAGAGGGCGCAATGAGCAGTTCTTC. The encoded protein is CAWTITRDRGRNEQFF. Based on the CDR3 plus reference TRBV30 and TRBJ2-1, the full variable domain is SQTIHQWPATLVQPVGSPLSLECTVEGTSNPNLYWYRQAAGRGLQLLFYSVGIGQISSEVPQNLSASRPQDRQFILSSKKLLLSDSGFYLCAWTITRDRGRNEQFFGPGTRLTVL.

The chain couples TRBV7-2 to TRBJ1-5; 9 nucleotides line up with TRBD1. CDR1 and CDR2 (germline): SGHTA, FQGNSA. The CDR3 runs 17 residues. After removal of 3 bases from V and 7 bases from J, the junction contained 13 bases not matched to a gene. The CDR3 region has the DNA TGTGCCAGCAGCTTGGTGGGAGGACAGGGGTTATCGCAGCCCCAGCATTTT. Amino acids: CASSLVGGQGLSQPQHF.

With respect to this clone: The sample carries other DNA sequences with the same CDR3. This chain uses TRBV19 with TRBJ2-5, with TRBD1 matching 7 bases. Germline lookup yields CDR1 LNHDA and CDR2 SQIVND (reference sequence). The CDR3 runs to 13 residues. V shed 2 bases, J shed 4 bases, and the junction held 1 base outside the gene matches. In DNA form, the CDR3 reads TGTGCCAGTAGTATAAACAGGGGAGAGACCCAGTACTTC. Translation gives CASSINRGETQYF.

The genes are TRBV5-8 and TRBJ2-7, with TRBD2 as a possible D gene (6 bases). Germline CDR1 reads SGHTS; CDR2 reads YDEGEE. V was clipped by 1 base and J by 0 bases, with 14 bases between them. This CDR3 has 16 amino acids. For the CDR3, the DNA is TGTGCCAGCAGCTTGAGGTCCGGGGGACGCTCCTACGAGCAGTACTTC. Its protein product is CASSLRSGGRSYEQYF.

CDR3 in amino acids: CASSLRSTDTQYF. CDR3 sequence (DNA): TGTGCCAGCAGCTTGAGGAGCACAGATACGCAGTATTTT. This chain links TRBV11-3 with TRBJ2-3; unclear D gene. The CDR3 covers 13 residues. Looked up from germline, CDR1 is SGHNT and CDR2 is YENEEA. V lost 3 bases to trimming and J lost 0 bases, with 4 bases between them.

The chain recombines TRBV7-8 with TRBJ2-3, with D tentatively TRBD1 (5 bases). In germline, CDR1 is SGHVS, CDR2 FQNEAQ. This CDR3 region has 16 residues. The V and J ends lost 5 bases and 3 bases respectively, with 18 bases between them. The CDR3 sequence: CASSLQGPPRTDTQYF. In nucleotides, the CDR3 is TGTGCCAGCAGCCTTCAGGGCCCCCCTAGGACAGATACGCAGTATTTT.

V is TRBV5-6 and J is TRBJ2-3; 7 nucleotides match TRBD2. V shed 0 bases and J 4 bases; nucleotides not matched to a gene: 11. Germline V CDR1 and CDR2: SGHDT, YYEEEE. There are 17 residues in the CDR3. The CDR3 loop is CASSLGPPSGGPDTQYF. Here the CDR3 DNA reads TGTGCCAGCAGCTTGGGGCCTCCTAGCGGAGGTCCAGATACGCAGTATTTT.

This clone was observed a few times. CDR3 amino acids: CASSPPHRNYEQYF. CDR3 nucleotide sequence: TGTGCCAGCAGTCCGCCACATCGTAATTACGAGCAGTACTTC. The V and J genes are TRBV6-6 and TRBJ2-7; no definite D call. The CDR3 extends over 14 amino acids. Trimming pared 5 bases from V and 4 bases from J, leaving 15 bases between. Germline CDR1 and CDR2: MNHNY and SVGAGI (reference sequence).

V gene TRBV19 combines with J gene TRBJ1-5, with a tentative D call TRBD1 (5 bases). Trimming pared 3 bases from V and 3 bases from J, leaving 12 bases between. Per germline, CDR1 LNHDA and CDR2 SQIVND (reference sequence). The CDR3 runs to 15 residues. The CDR3, as DNA: TGTGCCAGTAGTATTTCCAGGGTAAACAATCAGCCCCAGCATTTT. Protein sequence: CASSISRVNNQPQHF.

The chain has TRBV21-1 and TRBJ2-3; TRBD1, the table's D call, lacks a check against the DNA. TRBV21-1 is a pseudogene locus. This CDR3 contains 11 residues. The CDR3 is CASSVGQSQYF. The CDR3 DNA reads as TGTGCCAGCTCAGTCGGACAATCGCAGTATTTT.

The chain is built from TRBV4-3 and TRBJ2-1, with 7 bases lining up with TRBD2. CDR3 size: 16 residues. Per the germline V gene, CDR1 is LGHNA and CDR2 is YSLEER. With V trimmed by 0 bases and J by 6 bases, 8 bases remained unmatched. Here the CDR3 DNA reads TGCGCCAGCAGCCAAGATAGGGTGGGGAGGGCCAATGAGCAGTTCTTC. It is translated as CASSQDRVGRANEQFF.